The next 10 T cell receptor beta chains were all read from a single sample in a study of blood T cell repertoires in COVID-19. Method: immunoSEQ multiplex PCR; TCRdb's copy keeps in-frame clones and lacks some. The sample has more than 200,000 clones, about nine tenths seen once. The sequencing sample was made of peripheral blood. The receptors come from a man in his 70s with acute or convalescent COVID-19.

CDR3 sequence (DNA): TGTGCCAGCAGTTTATCGATCGGGGGTGAAACTGAAGCTTTCTTT. As protein: CASSLSIGGETEAFF. The chain carries TRBV27 and TRBJ1-1, with D tentatively TRBD1 (5 bases). Germline assignment: CDR1 MNHEY and CDR2 SMNVEV (reference sequence). V was cut by 0 bases and J by 5 bases, with 13 bases left in between. The CDR3 has 15 amino acids.

The J gene is TRBJ2-2, the V gene TRBV6-4; possibly TRBD1 for D (7 bases). CDR3 length equals 17 residues. V lost 4 bases to trimming and J lost 3 bases, with 18 bases between them. The germline CDR1 and CDR2 sequences are MRHNA and SNTAGT. The CDR3 spells CASSVGGGDDHTGELFF. Here the CDR3 DNA reads TGTGCCAGCAGTGTTGGAGGGGGCGACGACCACACCGGGGAGCTGTTTTTT.

The gene calls are TRBV11-2 and TRBJ2-7; TRBD1 matches at 10 bases. With V trimmed by 1 base and J by 3 bases, 3 bases remained unmatched. The CDR3 runs 15 residues. Looked up from germline, CDR1 is SGHAT and CDR2 is FQNNGV. DNA of the CDR3: TGTGCCAGCAGCTTAGTGGACAGGGGGAACTACGAGCAGTACTTC. The encoded protein is CASSLVDRGNYEQYF.

The chain uses TRBV18 and TRBJ2-7, with 12 positions matching TRBD2. Per the germline V gene, CDR1 is KGHSH and CDR2 is LQKENI. This CDR3 is built from 15 residues. V trimming: 3 bases; J trimming: 5 bases; junction bases outside the gene matches: 5. The CDR3 nucleotides are TGTGCCAGCTCACCGCGGACTAGCGGGAATCACGAGCAGTACTTC. Translated, it gives CASSPRTSGNHEQYF. The full variable domain, its missing parts supplied by reference TRBV18 and TRBJ2-7, is NAGVMQNPRHLVRRRGQEARLRCSPMKGHSHVYWYRQLPEEGLKFMVYLQKENIIDESGMPKERFSAEFPKEGPSILRIQQVVRGDSAAYFCASSPRTSGNHEQYFGPGTRLTVT.

This chain joins TRBV7-3 and TRBJ2-1; 7 positions match TRBD1. Per the germline V gene, CDR1 is SGHTA and CDR2 is FQGTGA. J gave up 1 base and V 5 bases, and 5 bases lay outside the gene matches. The CDR3 totals 15 residues. CDR3 region: CASSPKQGSYNEQFF. For the CDR3, the DNA is TGTGCCAGCAGCCCAAAACAGGGGTCCTACAATGAGCAGTTCTTC.

The chain couples TRBV27 to TRBJ2-1; perhaps TRBD1 as D (6 bases). The CDR3 length is 15 residues. Trimming cost V 2 bases and J 4 bases, with 12 bases left between them. Per germline, CDR1 MNHEY and CDR2 SMNVEV (reference sequence). CDR3 residues: CASSLGGQLYNEQFF. CDR3 DNA sequence: TGTGCCAGCAGTTTAGGTGGACAGTTGTACAATGAGCAGTTCTTC.

This clone was recorded many times. The chain recombines TRBV12-5 with TRBJ2-7; maybe TRBD2 (5 bases). Per the germline V gene, CDR1 is LGHNT and CDR2 is FRNRAP. This CDR3 comprises 12 residues. Trimming shortened V by 8 bases and J by 2 bases, and 10 bases separated the two germline ends. The CDR3 loop reads CASLSGTYEQYF. The CDR3, as DNA: TGTGCTAGTTTGAGCGGTACCTACGAGCAGTACTTC.

This rearrangement joins TRBV7-8 to TRBJ1-1; 8 bases fit TRBD1. This CDR3 comprises 15 residues. After removal of 2 bases from V and 6 bases from J, the junction contained 8 bases not matched to a gene. Looked up from germline, CDR1 is SGHVS and CDR2 is FQNEAQ. CDR3 residues: CASSLTTGVFAEAFF. DNA of the CDR3: TGTGCCAGCAGCTTAACGACAGGGGTATTCGCTGAAGCTTTCTTT.

The chain couples TRBV7-6 to TRBJ2-7; D perhaps matches TRBD1 (5 bases). Trimming shortened V by 1 base and J by 0 bases, and 7 bases separated the two germline ends. Germline assignment: CDR1 SGHVS and CDR2 FNYEAQ. This CDR3 is built from 14 residues. The CDR3 spells CASSLDRSSYEQYF. The CDR3 DNA sequence: TGTGCCAGCAGCTTAGACAGGAGCTCCTACGAGCAGTACTTC.

This sequence joins TRBV16 and TRBJ1-1; tentative D call: TRBD1 (6 bases). The CDR3 extends over 13 amino acids. V shed 0 bases and J shed 10 bases, with 12 bases lying between them. Germline V CDR1 and CDR2: KGHSY, FQNENV. In nucleotides, the CDR3 is TGTGCCAGCAGCCAATCGGTCTTAGGGGGAGCTTTCTTT. Encoded protein: CASSQSVLGGAFF.